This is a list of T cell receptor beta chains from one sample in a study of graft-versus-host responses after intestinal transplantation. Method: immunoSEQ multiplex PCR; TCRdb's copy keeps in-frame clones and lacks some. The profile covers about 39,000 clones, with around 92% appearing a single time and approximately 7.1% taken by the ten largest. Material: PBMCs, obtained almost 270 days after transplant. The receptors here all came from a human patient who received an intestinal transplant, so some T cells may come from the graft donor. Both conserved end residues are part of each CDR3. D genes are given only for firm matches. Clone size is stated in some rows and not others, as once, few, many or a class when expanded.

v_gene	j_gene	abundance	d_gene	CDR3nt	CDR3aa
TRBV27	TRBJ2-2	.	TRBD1	TGTGCCAGCAGGCGACAGGGACGGACCGGGGAGCTGTTTTTT	CASRRQGRTGELFF
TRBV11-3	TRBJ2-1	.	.	TGTGCCAGCAGCTTAGTAGGGCTAGCGTCCTATGAGCAGTTCTTC	CASSLVGLASYEQFF
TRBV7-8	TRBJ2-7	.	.	TGTGCCAGCAGCCCAGAGGCTACCTACGAGCAGTACTTC	CASSPEATYEQYF
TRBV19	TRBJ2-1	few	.	TGTGCCAGTAGTATTAACCCCTCCAATGAGCAGTTCTTC	CASSINPSNEQFF
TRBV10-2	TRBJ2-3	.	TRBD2	TGCGCCAGCAGTCCCTATACTGGACTAGCGGCAGATACGCAGTATTTT	CASSPYTGLAADTQYF
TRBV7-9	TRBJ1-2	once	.	TGTGCCAGCAGCGGACGACAGGACGACTATGGCTACACCTTC	CASSGRQDDYGYTF
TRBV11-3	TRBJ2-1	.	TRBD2	TGTGCCAGCAGCTTAGACCGGGGGGGCGTCTACAATGAGCAGTTCTTC	CASSLDRGGVYNEQFF
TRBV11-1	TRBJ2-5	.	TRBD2	TGTGCCAGCAGCGTTTCAGCGGGGACCTATCAAGAGACCCAGTACTTC	CASSVSAGTYQETQYF
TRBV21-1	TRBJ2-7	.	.	TGTGCCAGCAGCAAAGTGGCAGGCCCCATCTTC	CASSKVAGPIF
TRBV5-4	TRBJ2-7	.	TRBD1	TGTGCCAGCAGCTTTAAACAGGGGGCGACCTACGAGCAGTACTTC	CASSFKQGATYEQYF
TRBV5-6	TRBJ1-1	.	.	TGTGCCAGCAGCTTGGGGGCACCGGTGAACACTGAAGCTTTCTTT	CASSLGAPVNTEAFF
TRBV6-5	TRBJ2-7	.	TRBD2	TGTGCCAGCAGTCGGGAGGGGGCCTACGAGCAGTACTTC	CASSREGAYEQYF
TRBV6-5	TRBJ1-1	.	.	TGTGCCAGCAGGCCCACCAACGCTGACACTGAAGCTTTCTTT	CASRPTNADTEAFF
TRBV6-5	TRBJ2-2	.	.	TGTGCCAGCAGTTATAGGGGGGAGCTGTTTTTT	CASSYRGELFF
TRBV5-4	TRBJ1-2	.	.	TGTGCCAGCAGCCAAGATGGGAGTGGGATGGGTACCGGCTATGGCTACACCTTC	CASSQDGSGMGTGYGYTF
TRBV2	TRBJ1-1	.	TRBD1	TGTGCCAGCAACCCCTCCACAGGGGGTACTGAAGCTTTCTTT	CASNPSTGGTEAFF
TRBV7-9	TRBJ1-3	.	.	TGTGCCAGCAGCTTAGCGAAGCTCCCTAGCCCTGGAAACACCATATATTTT	CASSLAKLPSPGNTIYF
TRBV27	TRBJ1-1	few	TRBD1	TGTGCCAGCACGAGGGGGCATGAAGCTTTCTTT	CASTRGHEAFF
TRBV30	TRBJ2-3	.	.	TGTGCCTGGAAGCAGGGTGGTTCAGATACGCAGTATTTT	CAWKQGGSDTQYF
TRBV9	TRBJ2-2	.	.	TGTGCCAGCAGCGTAGCCCCTAACAGTGTCGGGGAGCTGTTTTTT	CASSVAPNSVGELFF
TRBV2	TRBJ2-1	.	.	TGTGCCAGCACCCCCCGGGGCTACAATGAGCAGTTCTTC	CASTPRGYNEQFF
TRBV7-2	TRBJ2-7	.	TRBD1	TGTGCCAGCAGCTTACACAGGGGAACTTACGAGCAGTACTTC	CASSLHRGTYEQYF
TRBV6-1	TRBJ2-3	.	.	TGTGCCAGCAGTGTCGAGGGGGGAACGCAGTATTTT	CASSVEGGTQYF
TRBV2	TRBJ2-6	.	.	TGTGCCAGCGTCAGGGTATCTGGGGCCAACGTCCTGACTTTC	CASVRVSGANVLTF
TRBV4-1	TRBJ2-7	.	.	TGCGCCAGCAGCCAAGATCCGGGCTTTGGGGGAGATTACGAGCAGTACTTC	CASSQDPGFGGDYEQYF
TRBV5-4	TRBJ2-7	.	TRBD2	TGTGCCAGCAGCCAAGATCGGGGGGGCCCCTACGAGCAGTACTTC	CASSQDRGGPYEQYF
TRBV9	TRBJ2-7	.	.	TGTGAGGAGGGGGGTGTGTGGAAGTACAAGCAGTACTTC	CEEGGVWKYKQYF
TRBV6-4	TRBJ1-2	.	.	TGTGCCATCGCGACAGCGTCACTTTATGGCTACACCTTC	CAIATASLYGYTF
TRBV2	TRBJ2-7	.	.	TGTGCCAGCAGTGAATACGGCTCAAGCTCCTACAAGCAGTACTTC	CASSEYGSSSYKQYF
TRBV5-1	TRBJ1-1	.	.	TGCGCCAGCAGCCGCGACAGGATGAACACTGAAGCTTTCTTT	CASSRDRMNTEAFF
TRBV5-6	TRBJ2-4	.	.	TGTGCCAGCAGGGCCGGACTAGCCAAAAACATTCAGTACTTC	CASRAGLAKNIQYF
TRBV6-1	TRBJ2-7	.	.	TGTGCCAGCAGTGAAAGGTCGGCGGGCGGGTACTCCTACGAGCAGTACTTC	CASSERSAGGYSYEQYF
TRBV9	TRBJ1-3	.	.	TGTGCCAGCAGCCATCTGCACAGTTTGGGCTCTGGAAACACCATATATTTT	CASSHLHSLGSGNTIYF
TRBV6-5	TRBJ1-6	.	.	TGTGCCAGCAGTCTCTCCTATAATTCACCCCTCCACTTT	CASSLSYNSPLHF
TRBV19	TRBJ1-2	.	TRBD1	TGTGCCAGTAGTATAGGAGGAACAGGGGATGGCTACACCTTC	CASSIGGTGDGYTF
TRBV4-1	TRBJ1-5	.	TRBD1	TGCGCCAGCAGCCAAGACGGGACAGGGAATCAGCCCCAGCATTTT	CASSQDGTGNQPQHF
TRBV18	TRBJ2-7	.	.	TGTGCCAGCTCACCACCGAGGGGACTCGAGCAGTACTTC	CASSPPRGLEQYF
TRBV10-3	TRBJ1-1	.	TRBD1	TGTGCCATCAGCGGGACAGGGGGCGCGGGTACTGAAGCTTTCTTT	CAISGTGGAGTEAFF
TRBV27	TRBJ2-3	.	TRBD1	TGTGCCAGCAGTTTAAGTTCAGGGGGCTATACAGATACGCAGTATTTT	CASSLSSGGYTDTQYF
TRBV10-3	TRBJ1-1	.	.	TGTGCCATCAGCGAGATAGATGGGGGCGGCACTGAAGCTTTCTTT	CAISEIDGGGTEAFF
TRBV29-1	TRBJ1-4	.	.	TGCAGCGCGGGACGGCGGAGTGAAAAACTGTTTTTT	CSAGRRSEKLFF
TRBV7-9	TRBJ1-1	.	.	TGTGCCAGCAGCTTGGCCGTGGGGATGAACACTGAAGCTTTCTTT	CASSLAVGMNTEAFF
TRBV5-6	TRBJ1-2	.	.	TGTGCCAGCAGCTTGAGGACGGGTACCTCTGGCGGCTACACCTTC	CASSLRTGTSGGYTF
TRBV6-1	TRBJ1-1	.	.	TGTGCCAGCAGTGATTTCCCTCTCTCAGGGCTCACTGAAGCTTTCTTT	CASSDFPLSGLTEAFF
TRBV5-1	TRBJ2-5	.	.	TGCGCCAGCAGGGGGGGGCCCGAAGAGACCCAGTACTTC	CASRGGPEETQYF
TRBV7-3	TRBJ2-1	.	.	TGTGCCAGCAGCTTACAGTCGACCTCCTACAATGAGCAGTTCTTC	CASSLQSTSYNEQFF
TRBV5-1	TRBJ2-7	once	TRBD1	TGCGCCAGCAGCTGGGGACAGGGATACGAGCAGTACTTC	CASSWGQGYEQYF
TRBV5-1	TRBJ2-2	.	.	TGCGCCAGCAAGATTAATGTTGGAGGGGGCAACGGGGAGCTGTTTTTT	CASKINVGGGNGELFF
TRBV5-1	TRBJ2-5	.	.	TGCGCCAGCAGCGTAGGACAGAGGGAGACCCAGTACTTC	CASSVGQRETQYF